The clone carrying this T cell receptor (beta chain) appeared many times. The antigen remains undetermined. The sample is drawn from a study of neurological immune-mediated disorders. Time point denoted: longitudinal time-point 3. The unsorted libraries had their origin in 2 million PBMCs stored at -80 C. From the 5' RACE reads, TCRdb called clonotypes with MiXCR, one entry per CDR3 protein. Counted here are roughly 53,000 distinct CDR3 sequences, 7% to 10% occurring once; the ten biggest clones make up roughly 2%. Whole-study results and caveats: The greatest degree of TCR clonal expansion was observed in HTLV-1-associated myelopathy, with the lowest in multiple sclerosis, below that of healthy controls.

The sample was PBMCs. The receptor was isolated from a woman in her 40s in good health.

The CDR3 nucleotides are TGCAGCGCCGAGTCTCGTATCACAGGGGGCAACACCGGGGAGCTGTTTTTT. This gives the protein CSAESRITGGNTGELFF. The chain is built from TRBV29-1 and TRBJ2-2; 9 bases are shared with TRBD1. Germline lookup yields CDR1 SQVTM and CDR2 ANQGSEA. The V segment lost 7 bases and the J segment 2 bases; nucleotides outside the gene matches: 14. The CDR3 spans 17 residues.